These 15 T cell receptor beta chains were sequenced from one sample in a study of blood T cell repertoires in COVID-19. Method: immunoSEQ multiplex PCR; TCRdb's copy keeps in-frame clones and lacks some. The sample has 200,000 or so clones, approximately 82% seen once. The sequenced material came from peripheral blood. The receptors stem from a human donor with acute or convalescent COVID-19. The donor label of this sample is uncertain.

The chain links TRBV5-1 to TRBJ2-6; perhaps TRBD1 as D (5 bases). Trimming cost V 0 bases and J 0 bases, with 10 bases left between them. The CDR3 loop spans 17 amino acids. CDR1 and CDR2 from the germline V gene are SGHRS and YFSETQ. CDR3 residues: CASSLGRDTSGANVLTF. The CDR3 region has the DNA TGCGCCAGCAGCTTGGGCAGGGATACCTCTGGGGCCAACGTCCTGACTTTC. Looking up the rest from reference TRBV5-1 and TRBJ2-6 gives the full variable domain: KAGVTQTPRYLIKTRGQQVTLSCSPISGHRSVSWYQQTPGQGLQFLFEYFSETQRNKGNFPGRFSGRQFSNSRSEMNVSTLELGDSALYLCASSLGRDTSGANVLTFGAGSRLTVL.

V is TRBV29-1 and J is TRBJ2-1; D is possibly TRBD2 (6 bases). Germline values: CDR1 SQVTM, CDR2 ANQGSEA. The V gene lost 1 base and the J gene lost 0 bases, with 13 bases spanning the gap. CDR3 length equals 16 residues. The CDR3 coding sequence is TGCAGCGTTGAAGGCGTGGACGGGAGCTCCTACAATGAGCAGTTCTTC. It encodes CSVEGVDGSSYNEQFF.

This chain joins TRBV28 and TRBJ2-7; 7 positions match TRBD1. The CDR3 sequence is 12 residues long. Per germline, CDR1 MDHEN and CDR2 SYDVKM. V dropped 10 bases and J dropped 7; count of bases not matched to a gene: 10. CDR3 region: CATGQAVGEQYF. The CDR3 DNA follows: TGTGCCACCGGACAGGCAGTAGGGGAGCAGTACTTC.

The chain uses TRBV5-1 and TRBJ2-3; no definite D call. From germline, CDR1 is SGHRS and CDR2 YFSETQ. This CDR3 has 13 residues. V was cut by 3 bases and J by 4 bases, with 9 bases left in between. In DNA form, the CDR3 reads TGCGCCAGCAGCTCAGGTGGCTCAGATACGCAGTATTTT. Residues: CASSSGGSDTQYF.

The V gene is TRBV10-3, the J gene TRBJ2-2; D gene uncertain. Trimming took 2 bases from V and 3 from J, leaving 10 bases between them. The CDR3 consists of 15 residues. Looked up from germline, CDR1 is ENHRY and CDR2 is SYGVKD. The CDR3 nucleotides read TGTGCCATCAGTGAGCAGGATCCGGACACCGGGGAGCTGTTTTTT. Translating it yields CAISEQDPDTGELFF.

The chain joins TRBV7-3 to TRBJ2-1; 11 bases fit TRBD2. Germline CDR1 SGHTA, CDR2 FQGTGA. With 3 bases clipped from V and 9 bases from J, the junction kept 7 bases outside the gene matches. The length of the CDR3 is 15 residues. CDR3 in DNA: TGTGCCAGCAGCTTTAGCGGGAGGGTTGACGGTGAGCAGTTCTTC. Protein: CASSFSGRVDGEQFF.

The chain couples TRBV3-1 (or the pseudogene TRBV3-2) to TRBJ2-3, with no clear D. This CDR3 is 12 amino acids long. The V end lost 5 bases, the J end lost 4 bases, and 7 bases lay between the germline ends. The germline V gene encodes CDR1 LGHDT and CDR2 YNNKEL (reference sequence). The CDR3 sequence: CASSLQSDTQYF. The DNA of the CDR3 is TGTGCCAGCAGCTTGCAGTCAGATACGCAGTATTTT.

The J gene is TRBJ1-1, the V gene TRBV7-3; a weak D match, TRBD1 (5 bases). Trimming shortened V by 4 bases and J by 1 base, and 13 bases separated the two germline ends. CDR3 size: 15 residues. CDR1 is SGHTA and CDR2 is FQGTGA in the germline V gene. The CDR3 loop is CASSSAGGSNTEAFF. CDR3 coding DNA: TGTGCCAGCAGCTCGGCGGGGGGATCGAACACTGAAGCTTTCTTT. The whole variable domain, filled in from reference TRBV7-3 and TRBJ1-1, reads GAGVSQTPSNKVTEKGKYVELRCDPISGHTALYWYRQSLGQGPEFLIYFQGTGAADDSGLPNDRFFAVRPEGSVSTLKIQRTERGDSAVYLCASSSAGGSNTEAFFGQGTRLTVV.

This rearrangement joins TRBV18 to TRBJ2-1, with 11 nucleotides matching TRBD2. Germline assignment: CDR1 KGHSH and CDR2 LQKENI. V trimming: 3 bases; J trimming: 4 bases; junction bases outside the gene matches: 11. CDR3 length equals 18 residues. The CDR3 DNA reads TGTGCCAGCTCACCGCAACTAGCGGGAGAGTGGGCTTACAATGAGCAGTTCTTC. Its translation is CASSPQLAGEWAYNEQFF.

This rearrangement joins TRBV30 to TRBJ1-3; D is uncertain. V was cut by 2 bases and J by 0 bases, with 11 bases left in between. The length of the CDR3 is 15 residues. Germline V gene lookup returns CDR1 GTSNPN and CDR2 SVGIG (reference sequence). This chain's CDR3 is CAWSPRSYSGNTIYF. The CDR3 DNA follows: TGTGCCTGGAGTCCCCGCTCCTACTCTGGAAACACCATATATTTT.

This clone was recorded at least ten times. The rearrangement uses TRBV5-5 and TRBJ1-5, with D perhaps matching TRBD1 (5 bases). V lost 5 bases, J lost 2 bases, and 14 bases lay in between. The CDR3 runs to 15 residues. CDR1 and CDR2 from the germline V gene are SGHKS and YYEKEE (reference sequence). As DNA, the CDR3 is TGTGCCAGCAGTCAGGGAATTTTAGGCAATCAGCCCCAGCATTTT. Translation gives CASSQGILGNQPQHF.

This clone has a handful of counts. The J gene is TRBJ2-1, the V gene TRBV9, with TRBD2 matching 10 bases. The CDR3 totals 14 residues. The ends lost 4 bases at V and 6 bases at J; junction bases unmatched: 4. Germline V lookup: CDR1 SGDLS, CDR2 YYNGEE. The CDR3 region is CASSPRLAGNEQFF. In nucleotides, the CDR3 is TGTGCCAGCAGCCCTCGACTAGCGGGCAATGAGCAGTTCTTC.

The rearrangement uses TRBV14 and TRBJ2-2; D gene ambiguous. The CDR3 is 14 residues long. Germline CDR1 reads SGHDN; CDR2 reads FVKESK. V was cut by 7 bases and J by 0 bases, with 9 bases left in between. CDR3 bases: TGTGCCAGCAACGATCTAGCGAACACCGGGGAGCTGTTTTTT. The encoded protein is CASNDLANTGELFF.

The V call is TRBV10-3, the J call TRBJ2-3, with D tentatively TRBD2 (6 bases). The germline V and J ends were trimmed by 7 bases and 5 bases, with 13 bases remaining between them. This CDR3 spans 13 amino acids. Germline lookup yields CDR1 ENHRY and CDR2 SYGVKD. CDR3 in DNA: TGTGCCATCACGGGGACTCGAGGAGATACGCAGTATTTT. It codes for CAITGTRGDTQYF.

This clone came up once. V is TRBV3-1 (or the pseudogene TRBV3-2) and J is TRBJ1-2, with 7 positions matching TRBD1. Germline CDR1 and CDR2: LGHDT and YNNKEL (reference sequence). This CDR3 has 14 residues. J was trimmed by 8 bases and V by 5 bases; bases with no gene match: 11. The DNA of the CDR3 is TGTGCCAGCAGCATTACAGGGGCGGGAGGCGGCTACACCTTC. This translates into CASSITGAGGGYTF.